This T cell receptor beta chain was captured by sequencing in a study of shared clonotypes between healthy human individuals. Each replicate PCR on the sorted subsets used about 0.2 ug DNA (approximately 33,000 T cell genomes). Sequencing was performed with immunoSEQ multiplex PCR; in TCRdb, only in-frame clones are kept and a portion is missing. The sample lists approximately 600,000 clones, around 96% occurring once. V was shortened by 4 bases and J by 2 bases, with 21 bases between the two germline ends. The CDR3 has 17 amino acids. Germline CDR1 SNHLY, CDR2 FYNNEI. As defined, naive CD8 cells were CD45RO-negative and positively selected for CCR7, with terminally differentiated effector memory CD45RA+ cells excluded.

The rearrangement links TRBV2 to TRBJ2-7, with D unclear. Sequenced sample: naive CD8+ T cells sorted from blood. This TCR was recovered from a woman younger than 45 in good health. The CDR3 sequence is CASSGQSAPAKTYEQYF. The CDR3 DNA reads TGTGCCAGCAGTGGCCAATCAGCTCCGGCCAAGACCTACGAGCAGTACTTC.